This T cell receptor beta chain came from a study of blood T cell repertoires in COVID-19. Assay: immunoSEQ multiplex PCR; the TCRdb copy retains only in-frame clones and omits some. Of 250,000 to 300,000 clones in the sample, around 85% are singletons; the top ten hold 1.9%. CDR1 is SGHVS, CDR2 FNYEAQ, per germline. CDR3 size: 15 residues. The ends were cut back, 1 base at V and 10 bases at J, with 14 bases in the middle. Recruits, aged roughly 18 to 95 years, lived in 24 US areas. Cohort 3 recovery required two negative PCRs, clearance, or symptom resolution. The V call is TRBV7-6, the J call TRBJ1-6, with a weak D call TRBD1 (6 bases). What was sequenced was PBMCs or T cells enriched from blood (not recorded which). The source of this sequence is a woman aged 45-65 years who had recovered from COVID-19. The CDR3 DNA reads TGTGCCAGCAGCTTAGGTGGGGGCCGTGAGTCACCCCTCCACTTT. Translating it yields CASSLGGGRESPLHF.